This is a list of T cell receptor beta chains from one sample in a study of blood T cells in healthy people across ages. Using its own MiXCR run on the 5' RACE reads, TCRdb lists one record per CDR3 protein. In the table there are about a million distinct CDR3 sequences, roughly 50% of which are singletons. The specimen was blood. These receptor sequences come from a woman in her sixties or seventies in good health. Each CDR3 is given with its conserved first and last residue. Fields, in order: CDR3 length, V gene, J gene, CDR3 protein.

15	TRBV3-1	TRBJ1-2	CASSQRGFEGIGYTF
12	TRBV20-1	TRBJ2-1	CSAPSSYNEQFF
18	TRBV7-2	TRBJ2-3	CASSASLFGGMSTDTQYF
15	TRBV13	TRBJ2-3	CASSSGTSGPDTQYF
14	TRBV3-1	TRBJ2-7	CASSRLAGSDEQYF
16	TRBV4-2	TRBJ1-6	CASSQDGVGAGSPLHF
14	TRBV28	TRBJ2-7	CASSYRAGWDEQYF
16	TRBV28	TRBJ1-2	CASRTLGAGRYYGYTF
16	TRBV25-1	TRBJ1-2	CASRPGGVSPWDGYTF
18	TRBV6-2/TRBV6-3	TRBJ1-5	CASRSAGATINSNQPQHF
15	TRBV3-1	-	CASSPSRGGDYEQYF
14	TRBV28	TRBJ1-6	CASSQYRENSPLHF
12	TRBV28	TRBJ1-5	CASQVGNQPQHF
15	TRBV12-3/TRBV12-4	TRBJ1-5	CASSLSAESNQPQHF
14	TRBV27	TRBJ1-5	CASSLGGPNQPQHF